The rows below give T cell receptor beta chains drawn from one sample of a study of cytomegalovirus exposure and HLA in healthy donors. The repertoire was sequenced with immunoSEQ multiplex PCR; TCRdb's copy has only in-frame clones and lacks some. This sample has some 140,000 clones; around 77% occur once, and the top ten carry approximately 0.9%. The sample was PBMCs. These receptors were obtained from a woman between 55 and 75 years old in good health and CMV-seronegative. CDR3s include the opening cysteine and the closing phenylalanine or tryptophan. Only part of the rows carry a size: once, few, many, or a class if the clone is expanded.

cdr3_aa: CAWRRRTDSLANEKLFF
cdr3_length: 17
v_call: TRBV30
j_call: TRBJ1-4
clone_size: NA

cdr3_aa: CSVAGTGGEQPQHF
cdr3_length: 14
v_call: TRBV29-1
j_call: TRBJ1-5
clone_size: once

cdr3_aa: CASSRLAGENEQFF
cdr3_length: 14
v_call: TRBV5-1
j_call: TRBJ2-1
clone_size: NA

cdr3_aa: CAISENAAGYLSNYGYTF
cdr3_length: 18
v_call: TRBV10-3
j_call: TRBJ1-2
clone_size: NA

cdr3_aa: CASSLQGASGYTF
cdr3_length: 13
v_call: TRBV7-9
j_call: TRBJ1-2
clone_size: NA

cdr3_aa: CASSLFGGGAPNEQFF
cdr3_length: 16
v_call: TRBV7-3
j_call: TRBJ2-1
clone_size: NA

cdr3_aa: CASSPPSGNTIYF
cdr3_length: 13
v_call: TRBV18
j_call: TRBJ1-3
clone_size: NA

cdr3_aa: CSAPRGNGYTF
cdr3_length: 11
v_call: TRBV20-1
j_call: TRBJ1-2
clone_size: NA

cdr3_aa: CASSFSYQETQYF
cdr3_length: 13
v_call: TRBV5-1
j_call: TRBJ2-5
clone_size: NA

cdr3_aa: CASSLAWTGTEKLFF
cdr3_length: 15
v_call: TRBV5-1
j_call: TRBJ1-4
clone_size: NA

cdr3_aa: CASSKGGSTDTQYF
cdr3_length: 14
v_call: TRBV6-5
j_call: TRBJ2-3
clone_size: NA

cdr3_aa: CASSAAPRAGNTIYF
cdr3_length: 15
v_call: TRBV9
j_call: TRBJ1-3
clone_size: NA

cdr3_aa: CASSLEAPGSYGYTF
cdr3_length: 15
v_call: TRBV7-8
j_call: TRBJ1-2
clone_size: NA

cdr3_aa: CASSQARTSPQYEQYF
cdr3_length: 16
v_call: TRBV4-1
j_call: TRBJ2-7
clone_size: few

cdr3_aa: CASTNTGGGVYGYTF
cdr3_length: 15
v_call: TRBV27
j_call: TRBJ1-2
clone_size: NA

cdr3_aa: CASSFSGSRTDTQYF
cdr3_length: 15
v_call: TRBV28
j_call: TRBJ2-3
clone_size: NA

cdr3_aa: CASSSSGRASEQYF
cdr3_length: 14
v_call: TRBV7-3
j_call: TRBJ2-7
clone_size: NA

cdr3_aa: CASSSQRQGLLQPQHF
cdr3_length: 16
v_call: TRBV19
j_call: TRBJ1-5
clone_size: NA

cdr3_aa: CASSWGQGAEETQYF
cdr3_length: 15
v_call: TRBV7-7
j_call: TRBJ2-5
clone_size: NA

cdr3_aa: CASSQDAGSGTVLPGNTIYF
cdr3_length: 20
v_call: TRBV14
j_call: TRBJ1-3
clone_size: NA

cdr3_aa: CASSLNRWGRNPYEQYF
cdr3_length: 17
v_call: TRBV28
j_call: NA
clone_size: NA

cdr3_aa: CAIIAGAVFGNTIYF
cdr3_length: 15
v_call: TRBV6-1
j_call: TRBJ1-3
clone_size: once

cdr3_aa: CASSTGRRVNTEAFF
cdr3_length: 15
v_call: TRBV7-2
j_call: TRBJ1-1
clone_size: NA

cdr3_aa: CASSLSFLADDSSYNEQFF
cdr3_length: 19
v_call: TRBV7-2
j_call: TRBJ2-1
clone_size: NA

cdr3_aa: CASNLWTSSTDTQYF
cdr3_length: 15
v_call: TRBV5-1
j_call: TRBJ2-3
clone_size: NA

cdr3_aa: CASSLGGQNQPQHF
cdr3_length: 14
v_call: TRBV5-4
j_call: TRBJ1-5
clone_size: NA

cdr3_aa: CASSPGQGFTEAFF
cdr3_length: 14
v_call: TRBV9
j_call: TRBJ1-1
clone_size: NA

cdr3_aa: CSVGLGSYEQYF
cdr3_length: 12
v_call: TRBV29-1
j_call: NA
clone_size: once

cdr3_aa: CASRDREYEQYF
cdr3_length: 12
v_call: TRBV28
j_call: TRBJ2-7
clone_size: NA

cdr3_aa: CAGSLDRVSTDTQYF
cdr3_length: 15
v_call: TRBV14
j_call: TRBJ2-3
clone_size: NA

cdr3_aa: CASSKTGFWDEQYF
cdr3_length: 14
v_call: TRBV7-9
j_call: TRBJ2-7
clone_size: NA

cdr3_aa: CASSPPTGNTEAFF
cdr3_length: 14
v_call: TRBV18
j_call: TRBJ1-1
clone_size: NA

cdr3_aa: CASSSTGVEGGNTIYF
cdr3_length: 16
v_call: TRBV7-6
j_call: TRBJ1-3
clone_size: medium-sized

cdr3_aa: CASSSNRVGQYF
cdr3_length: 12
v_call: TRBV28
j_call: TRBJ2-5
clone_size: NA

cdr3_aa: CASSPLSARSSYEQYF
cdr3_length: 16
v_call: TRBV14
j_call: TRBJ2-7
clone_size: few

cdr3_aa: CASSKREASGRSDTDTQYF
cdr3_length: 19
v_call: TRBV4-1
j_call: TRBJ2-3
clone_size: NA

cdr3_aa: CASSLLGGPNEQYF
cdr3_length: 14
v_call: TRBV11-2
j_call: TRBJ2-7
clone_size: NA

cdr3_aa: CASSWGDRTASNYGYTF
cdr3_length: 17
v_call: TRBV5-1
j_call: TRBJ1-2
clone_size: once

cdr3_aa: CASSQGLGVLDTEAFF
cdr3_length: 16
v_call: TRBV4-1
j_call: TRBJ1-1
clone_size: NA

cdr3_aa: CASTSRGGDTEAFF
cdr3_length: 14
v_call: TRBV5-5
j_call: TRBJ1-1
clone_size: NA

cdr3_aa: CASRSDNLYSNQPQHF
cdr3_length: 16
v_call: TRBV6-6
j_call: TRBJ1-5
clone_size: NA

cdr3_aa: CASVAGKATQYF
cdr3_length: 12
v_call: TRBV25-1
j_call: TRBJ2-5
clone_size: few

cdr3_aa: CASSEWGSESSYNEQFF
cdr3_length: 17
v_call: TRBV6-1
j_call: TRBJ2-1
clone_size: NA

cdr3_aa: CASSPRGGGSTDTQYF
cdr3_length: 16
v_call: TRBV19
j_call: TRBJ2-3
clone_size: few

cdr3_aa: CASKFVGQGYGYTF
cdr3_length: 14
v_call: TRBV6-1
j_call: TRBJ1-2
clone_size: NA

cdr3_aa: CASSTGQVGGYEQYF
cdr3_length: 15
v_call: TRBV19
j_call: TRBJ2-7
clone_size: NA

cdr3_aa: CASSPTPFYEQYF
cdr3_length: 13
v_call: TRBV18
j_call: TRBJ2-7
clone_size: few